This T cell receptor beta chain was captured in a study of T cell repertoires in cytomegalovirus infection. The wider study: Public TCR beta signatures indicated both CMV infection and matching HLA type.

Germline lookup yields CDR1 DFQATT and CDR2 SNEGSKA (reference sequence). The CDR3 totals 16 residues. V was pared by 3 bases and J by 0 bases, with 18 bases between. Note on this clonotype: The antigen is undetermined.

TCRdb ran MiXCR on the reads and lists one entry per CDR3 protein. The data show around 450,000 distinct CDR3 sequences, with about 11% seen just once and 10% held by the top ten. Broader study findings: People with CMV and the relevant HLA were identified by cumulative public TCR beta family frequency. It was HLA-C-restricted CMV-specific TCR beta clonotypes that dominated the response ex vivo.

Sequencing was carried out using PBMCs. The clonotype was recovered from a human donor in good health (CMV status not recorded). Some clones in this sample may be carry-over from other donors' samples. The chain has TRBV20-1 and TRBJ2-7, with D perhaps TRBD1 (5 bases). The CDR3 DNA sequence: TGCAGTGCTAGGGACATCTATTCCAGGAGCTCCTACGAGCAGTACTTC. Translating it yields CSARDIYSRSSYEQYF.